The 32 T cell receptor beta chains reported below all come from one sample, sequenced in a study of blood T cell repertoires in COVID-19. Here immunoSEQ multiplex PCR was the method, and the copy in TCRdb shows in-frame clones only, minus some. This table holds 200,000 to 250,000 clones, around four fifths found once. Sequences were obtained from peripheral blood. The receptors were gathered from a woman aged 70-85 years with COVID-19, enrolled during active disease.

V usage is TRBV19 and J usage is TRBJ1-5, with 7 bases lining up with TRBD1. Trimming at V came to 4 bases and at J to 4 bases, leaving 13 bases not matched to a gene. This CDR3 contains 17 residues. Germline V gene sequence: CDR1 LNHDA, CDR2 SQIVND (reference sequence). The CDR3: CASSRTAGGMGNQPQHF. In nucleotides, the CDR3 is TGTGCCAGTAGTAGAACGGCAGGGGGAATGGGAAATCAGCCCCAGCATTTT. Full variable domain (outside the CDR3, taken from reference TRBV19 and TRBJ1-5): DGGITQSPKYLFRKEGQNVTLSCEQNLNHDAMYWYRQDPGQGLRLIYYSQIVNDFQKGDIAEGYSVSREKKESFPLTVTSAQKNPTAFYLCASSRTAGGMGNQPQHFGDGTRLSIL.

This clone was observed once. This rearrangement joins TRBV7-9 to TRBJ2-1; 8 positions match TRBD2. Germline CDR1 and CDR2: SEHNR and FQNEAQ (reference sequence). The CDR3 covers 15 residues. V dropped 0 bases and J dropped 6; count of bases not matched to a gene: 4. As DNA, the CDR3 is TGTGCCAGCAGCTTAGCCAGCGGGAGTGGCAATGAGCAGTTCTTC. It specifies CASSLASGSGNEQFF.

The chain joins TRBV10-3 to TRBJ2-7; 8 bases align to TRBD2. V lost 4 bases to trimming and J lost 5 bases; unmatched junction nucleotides: 10. This CDR3 is built from 15 residues. Germline-derived CDR1 and CDR2 are ENHRY and SYGVKD. CDR3 sequence: CAISGPKRERNEQYF. CDR3 in DNA: TGTGCCATCAGTGGGCCCAAGCGGGAGCGAAACGAGCAGTACTTC.

The chain uses TRBV6-2 or TRBV6-3 and TRBJ2-1; TRBD1 agrees at 10 bases. J gave up 4 bases and V 6 bases, and 6 bases lay outside the gene matches. This CDR3 has 15 amino acids. Germline V gene sequence: CDR1 MNHEY, CDR2 SVGEGT. The CDR3 spells CASRYDRGRYNEQFF. The DNA of the CDR3 is TGTGCCAGCAGATACGACAGGGGGCGATACAATGAGCAGTTCTTC.

This chain links TRBV5-6 with TRBJ1-1; D not certain. Looked up from germline, CDR1 is SGHDT and CDR2 is YYEEEE. Trimming removed 6 bases at V and 6 bases at J, with 21 bases between. This CDR3 has 15 residues. The CDR3 nucleotides read TGTGCCAGCACCCTACGGAGGAGGGAGAGCGCTGAAGCTTTCTTT. Translation gives CASTLRRRESAEAFF.

CDR3 nucleotide sequence: TGTGCCAGTAGTATAGCTAACAGGGAATCCTACGAGCAGTACTTC. Encoded protein: CASSIANRESYEQYF. The chain carries TRBV19 and TRBJ2-7; D may be TRBD1 (6 bases). V lost 1 base to trimming and J lost 1 base, with 11 bases between them. This CDR3 is built from 15 residues. CDR1 LNHDA and CDR2 SQIVND come from the germline V gene (reference sequence). The variable domain in full, with the rest retrieved from reference TRBV19 and TRBJ2-7, is DGGITQSPKYLFRKEGQNVTLSCEQNLNHDAMYWYRQDPGQGLRLIYYSQIVNDFQKGDIAEGYSVSREKKESFPLTVTSAQKNPTAFYLCASSIANRESYEQYFGPGTRLTVT.

This clone was seen just once. The genes are TRBV19 and TRBJ2-3; tentative D call: TRBD1 (6 bases). Per the germline V gene, CDR1 is LNHDA and CDR2 is SQIVND (reference sequence). The germline V and J ends were trimmed by 4 bases and 5 bases, with 16 bases remaining between them. The CDR3 covers 15 residues. The CDR3 reads CASSRFQGSIDTQYF. CDR3 DNA: TGTGCCAGTAGTAGATTCCAGGGGTCAATAGATACGCAGTATTTT.

V usage is TRBV19 and J usage is TRBJ2-5; D possibly corresponds to TRBD1 (5 bases). The V end lost 5 bases, the J end lost 5 bases, and 18 bases lay between the germline ends. This CDR3 contains 15 residues. Germline values: CDR1 LNHDA, CDR2 SQIVND (reference sequence). The CDR3 spells CASSVGWGSWETQYF. CDR3 coding DNA: TGTGCCAGTAGTGTCGGCTGGGGCAGCTGGGAGACCCAGTACTTC.

This chain joins TRBV2 and TRBJ2-7; TRBD2 matches 12 bases. Unmatched junction bases numbered 5, after V lost 7 bases and J lost 1 base. The CDR3 spans 15 residues. Germline V lookup: CDR1 SNHLY, CDR2 FYNNEI. The chain's CDR3 is CASTHGLAGSYEQYF. The CDR3 DNA is TGTGCCAGCACTCACGGACTAGCGGGATCCTACGAGCAGTACTTC.

The chain carries TRBV12-3 or TRBV12-4 and TRBJ1-4, with D unresolved. There are 12 residues in the CDR3. The V gene lost 1 base and the J gene lost 6 bases, with 3 bases spanning the gap. CDR3 DNA sequence: TGTGCCAGCAGTTTAGTATATGAAAAACTGTTTTTT. This sequence encodes CASSLVYEKLFF.

CDR3 in amino acids: CASKIVGLGANVLTF. For the CDR3, the DNA is TGTGCCAGCAAAATAGTCGGTCTTGGGGCCAACGTCCTGACTTTC. The rearrangement joins TRBV27 to TRBJ2-6, with no clear D. CDR3 length equals 15 residues. Trimming pared 7 bases from V and 3 bases from J, leaving 13 bases between. The germline V gene has CDR1 MNHEY and CDR2 SMNVEV (reference sequence).

This clone was detected only once. This sequence joins TRBV7-9 and TRBJ1-1; D may be TRBD1 (6 bases). The CDR3 has 15 amino acids. Germline V gene data show CDR1 as SEHNR and CDR2 as FQNEAQ (reference sequence). The V gene lost 0 bases and the J gene lost 6 bases, with 14 bases spanning the gap. The CDR3 coding sequence is TGTGCCAGCAGCTTAGCCAGGGGTCTTCTAGCTGAAGCTTTCTTT. It encodes CASSLARGLLAEAFF.

The chain is built from TRBV10-3 and TRBJ1-1; D perhaps matches TRBD1 (5 bases). The CDR3 has 14 residues. Germline CDR1 and CDR2: ENHRY and SYGVKD. The germline V and J ends were trimmed by 6 bases and 4 bases, with 15 bases remaining between them. The CDR3 nucleotides read TGTGCCATCAGCTTAACGCCCGGGGGCACTGAAGCTTTCTTT. Its translation is CAISLTPGGTEAFF.

This chain joins TRBV15 and TRBJ2-7, with 9 bases aligning to TRBD1. V was pared by 1 base and J by 3 bases, with 19 bases of the junction left unmatched. This CDR3 is built from 20 residues. Germline V gives CDR1 LNHNV, CDR2 YYDKDF (reference sequence). The CDR3 region is CATSRVSGSFMTGGFYEQYF. The CDR3 DNA reads as TGTGCCACCAGCAGAGTGTCTGGTTCTTTTATGACAGGGGGGTTCTACGAGCAGTACTTC.

The sample holds a few counts of this clone. This chain connects TRBV27 to TRBJ1-2; no reliable D call. Germline-derived CDR1 and CDR2 are MNHEY and SMNVEV (reference sequence). V was cut by 5 bases and J by 5 bases, with 12 bases left in between. This CDR3 region has 13 residues. CDR3 coding DNA: TGTGCCAGCAGTATGACGGAGGAGTATGGCTACACCTTC. This codes for CASSMTEEYGYTF.

The gene calls are TRBV4-3 and TRBJ1-2; 8 nucleotides align to TRBD1. J lost 5 bases, V lost 4 bases, and 9 bases had no gene match. The CDR3 has 15 residues. The V gene's germline CDR1 is LGHNA and CDR2 YSLEER. The CDR3 DNA reads TGCGCCAGCAGCCTCACGCGGGACAGGAATTATGGCTACACCTTC. Protein product: CASSLTRDRNYGYTF.

The rearrangement joins TRBV6-6 to TRBJ1-3; the D is unclear. Per the germline V gene, CDR1 is MNHNY and CDR2 is SVGAGI (reference sequence). The V gene lost 3 bases and the J gene lost 4 bases, with 16 bases spanning the gap. CDR3 length equals 16 residues. The CDR3 coding sequence is TGTGCCAGCAGTTATCTGGGCCAGAAGACGGGAAACACCATATATTTT. Its translation: CASSYLGQKTGNTIYF.

V gene TRBV19 combines with J gene TRBJ2-2, with 14 bases lining up with TRBD2. V gave up 6 bases and J gave up 7 bases; unmatched junction bases: 10. This CDR3 region has 17 residues. The germline CDR1 and CDR2 sequences are LNHDA and SQIVND (reference sequence). The CDR3: CASRETSGRARGGELFF. In DNA, the CDR3 is TGTGCCAGTAGAGAGACTAGCGGGAGGGCACGTGGCGGGGAGCTGTTTTTT. Full variable domain (remainder filled in from reference TRBV19 and TRBJ2-2): DGGITQSPKYLFRKEGQNVTLSCEQNLNHDAMYWYRQDPGQGLRLIYYSQIVNDFQKGDIAEGYSVSREKKESFPLTVTSAQKNPTAFYLCASRETSGRARGGELFFGEGSRLTVL.

The chain uses TRBV7-3 and TRBJ2-1; D remains unclear. The CDR3 runs to 16 residues. Trimming removed 5 bases at V and 2 bases at J, with 16 bases between. CDR1 is SGHTA, CDR2 FQGTGA, per germline. In nucleotides, the CDR3 is TGTGCCAGCAGCCCCCAGGTGGCAGGTGCCTACAATGAGCAGTTCTTC. Its translation is CASSPQVAGAYNEQFF.

About this clone itself: Lacking the conserved final phenylalanine or tryptophan, this CDR3 likely reflects a read error. The DNA is left out, because the CDR3 cannot be placed on it with certainty; the CDR3 is given as TCRdb lists it. This rearrangement joins TRBV28 to TRBJ1-5. The CDR3 is 10 amino acids long, termini counted. CDR1 and CDR2 from the germline V gene are MDHEN and SYDVKM. CDR3 protein: CASTYLQFFG.

This clone was recorded many times. CDR3 in DNA: TGTGCCAGCAGTGAAGCTGGTAGATTAAATTCACCCCTCCACTTT. The encoded protein is CASSEAGRLNSPLHF. The rearrangement joins TRBV6-1 to TRBJ1-6, with D hard to call. V was trimmed by 0 bases and J by 7 bases, leaving 10 bases between them. The CDR3 runs 15 residues. In germline, CDR1 is MNHNS, CDR2 SASEGT.

The V gene is TRBV27, the J gene TRBJ2-3; 8 positions agree with TRBD2. The germline V gene has CDR1 MNHEY and CDR2 SMNVEV (reference sequence). The V and J ends lost 0 bases and 2 bases, in that order; junction bases with no gene match: 7. This CDR3 has 17 amino acids. CDR3 DNA sequence: TGTGCCAGCAGTTTATCATTAACTAGCGGTTACACAGATACGCAGTATTTT. Its protein product is CASSLSLTSGYTDTQYF.

The CDR3 bases are TGCAGCGTTGAAGATATCAGGGTTTGCAATCAGCCCCAGCATTTT. Amino acids: CSVEDIRVCNQPQHF. The V call is TRBV29-1, the J call TRBJ1-5, with TRBD1 as a possible D gene (5 bases). V was pared by 0 bases and J by 2 bases, with 11 bases between. Germline V lookup: CDR1 SQVTM, CDR2 ANQGSEA. This CDR3 is built from 15 residues.

This clone appeared a few times. The J gene is TRBJ2-3, the V gene TRBV6-4; D uncertain. Trimming left V 5 bases short and J 0 bases short, with 6 bases between. CDR3 length: 13 residues. In germline, CDR1 is MRHNA, CDR2 SNTAGT. This CDR3 reads CASSTASTDTQYF. The CDR3 region has the DNA TGTGCCAGCAGTACTGCTAGCACAGATACGCAGTATTTT.

The sample holds one count of this clone. The chain employs TRBV5-6 and TRBJ1-4; 11 bases are shared with TRBD1. The CDR3 loop spans 16 amino acids. The germline gives CDR1 SGHDT, CDR2 YYEEEE. V lost 3 bases to trimming and J lost 7 bases; unmatched junction nucleotides: 8. CDR3 sequence reads: CASSSYLDRGREKLFF. The DNA for the CDR3 is TGTGCCAGCAGCTCGTACTTGGACAGGGGGCGTGAAAAACTGTTTTTT.

The J gene is TRBJ2-3, the V gene TRBV19; 9 positions match TRBD2. J gave up 6 bases and V 3 bases, and 7 bases lay outside the gene matches. This CDR3 comprises 15 residues. Germline CDR1 and CDR2: LNHDA and SQIVND (reference sequence). The CDR3 reads CASSIPSGIGDTQYF. The CDR3 region has the DNA TGTGCCAGTAGTATCCCTAGCGGGATCGGGGATACGCAGTATTTT. Complete variable domain (other parts from reference TRBV19 and TRBJ2-3): DGGITQSPKYLFRKEGQNVTLSCEQNLNHDAMYWYRQDPGQGLRLIYYSQIVNDFQKGDIAEGYSVSREKKESFPLTVTSAQKNPTAFYLCASSIPSGIGDTQYFGPGTRLTVL.

The chain recombines TRBV11-2 with TRBJ1-3; TRBD1 is a possible D gene (5 bases). V was clipped by 3 bases and J by 0 bases, with 18 bases between them. The CDR3 consists of 18 residues. Germline V gene lookup returns CDR1 SGHAT and CDR2 FQNNGV. The DNA of the CDR3 is TGTGCCAGCAGCTTGCGAGATTGGGGGGAGCGCTCTGGAAACACCATATATTTT. It encodes CASSLRDWGERSGNTIYF.

This clone was found a few times. The chain joins TRBV18 to TRBJ1-1; D gene unclear. The V gene lost 3 bases and the J gene lost 6 bases, with 14 bases spanning the gap. The CDR3 totals 14 residues. CDR1 is KGHSH, CDR2 LQKENI, per germline. The CDR3 protein is CASSPEGFGPEAFF. CDR3 nucleotides: TGTGCCAGCTCACCGGAGGGTTTCGGGCCTGAAGCTTTCTTT.

This chain links TRBV19 with TRBJ2-1; D is perhaps TRBD2 (5 bases). The CDR3 is made up of 17 amino acids. V lost 5 bases and J 4 bases, leaving 21 bases between the germline ends. The germline CDR1 and CDR2 sequences are LNHDA and SQIVND (reference sequence). The CDR3 is CASSSQLVGSSYNEQFF. The CDR3 nucleotides read TGTGCCAGTAGTTCCCAACTAGTCGGGTCTTCATACAATGAGCAGTTCTTC. The full variable domain, with the rest looked up from reference TRBV19 and TRBJ2-1, is DGGITQSPKYLFRKEGQNVTLSCEQNLNHDAMYWYRQDPGQGLRLIYYSQIVNDFQKGDIAEGYSVSREKKESFPLTVTSAQKNPTAFYLCASSSQLVGSSYNEQFFGPGTRLTVL.

The J gene is TRBJ2-2, the V gene TRBV24-1, with 9 bases aligning to TRBD1. J was trimmed by 6 bases and V by 3 bases; bases with no gene match: 4. Germline V gene lookup returns CDR1 KGHDR and CDR2 SFDVKD. The CDR3 runs to 15 residues. CDR3 residues: CATSDTGGAAGELFF. In DNA form, the CDR3 reads TGTGCCACCAGTGATACAGGGGGCGCGGCCGGGGAGCTGTTTTTT.

This clone turned up a few times. The chain's CDR3 is CASSLGLAGARFTYEQYF. The CDR3 DNA reads TGCGCCAGCAGCCTTGGACTAGCGGGAGCTCGGTTTACTTACGAGCAGTACTTC. The chain carries TRBV5-1 and TRBJ2-7; 13 bases fit TRBD2. The CDR3 is 18 residues long. The trim removed 4 bases at V and 4 bases at J, leaving 14 bases unmatched. Germline V gives CDR1 SGHRS, CDR2 YFSETQ.

CDR3 sequence (DNA): TGTGCCAGCAGCTTATATTACAGCTCTGGAAACACCATATATTTT. Protein sequence: CASSLYYSSGNTIYF. This chain uses TRBV7-2 with TRBJ1-3, with no clear D. Germline-derived CDR1 and CDR2 are SGHTA and FQGNSA. The V end lost 2 bases, the J end lost 0 bases, and 8 bases lay between the germline ends. This CDR3 is built from 15 residues. Full variable domain (outside the CDR3, taken from reference TRBV7-2 and TRBJ1-3): GAGVSQSPSNKVTEKGKDVELRCDPISGHTALYWYRQSLGQGLEFLIYFQGNSAPDKSGLPSDRFSAERTGGSVSTLTIQRTQQEDSAVYLCASSLYYSSGNTIYFGEGSWLTVV.